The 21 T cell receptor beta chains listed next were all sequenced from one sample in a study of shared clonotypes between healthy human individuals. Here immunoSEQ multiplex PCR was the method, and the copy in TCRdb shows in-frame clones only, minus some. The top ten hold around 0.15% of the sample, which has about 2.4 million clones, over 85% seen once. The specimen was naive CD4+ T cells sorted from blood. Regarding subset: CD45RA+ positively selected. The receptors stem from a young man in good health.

The CDR3 loop reads CASSVVGGAHMDTIYF. As DNA, the CDR3 is TGTGCCAGCAGCGTAGTTGGGGGGGCGCACATGGACACCATATATTTT. The chain links TRBV9 to TRBJ1-3, with TRBD1 as a possible D gene (6 bases). The CDR3 extends over 16 amino acids. Germline CDR1 SGDLS, CDR2 YYNGEE. Trimming pared 0 bases from V and 8 bases from J, leaving 18 bases between.

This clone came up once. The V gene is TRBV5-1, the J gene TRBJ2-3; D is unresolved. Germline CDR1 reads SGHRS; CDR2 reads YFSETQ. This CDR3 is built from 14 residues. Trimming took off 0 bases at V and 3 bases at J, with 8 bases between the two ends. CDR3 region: CASSLGERTDTQYF. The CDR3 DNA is TGCGCCAGCAGCTTGGGCGAGAGGACAGATACGCAGTATTTT.

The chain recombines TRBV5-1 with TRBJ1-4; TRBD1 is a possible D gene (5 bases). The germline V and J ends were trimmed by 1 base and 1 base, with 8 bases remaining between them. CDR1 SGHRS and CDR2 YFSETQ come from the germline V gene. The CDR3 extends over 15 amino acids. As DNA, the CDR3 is TGCGCCAGCAGCTTGCCCCAGGGAACTAATGAAAAACTGTTTTTT. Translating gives CASSLPQGTNEKLFF.

The CDR3 region has the DNA TGTGCCAGCAGACGTTTCCGGGACGGAGGAGCAAATTCACCCCTCCACTTT. Translation gives CASRRFRDGGANSPLHF. The chain links TRBV28 to TRBJ1-6; D perhaps matches TRBD1 (5 bases). This CDR3 is 17 amino acids long. Trimming shortened V by 6 bases and J by 7 bases, and 22 bases separated the two germline ends. Germline CDR1 reads MDHEN; CDR2 reads SYDVKM.

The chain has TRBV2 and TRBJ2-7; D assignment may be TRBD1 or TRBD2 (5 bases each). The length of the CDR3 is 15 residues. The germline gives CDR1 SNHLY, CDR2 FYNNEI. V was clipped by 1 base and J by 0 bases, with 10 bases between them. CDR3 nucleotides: TGTGCCAGCAGTGAAGAGGCAGGGAGCTCCTACGAGCAGTACTTC. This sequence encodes CASSEEAGSSYEQYF.

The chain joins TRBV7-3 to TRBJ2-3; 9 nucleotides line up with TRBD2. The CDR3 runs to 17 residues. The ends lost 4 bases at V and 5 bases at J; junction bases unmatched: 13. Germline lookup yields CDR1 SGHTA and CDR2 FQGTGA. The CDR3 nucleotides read TGTGCCAGCAGCTATTCGGTGGCGGGGGGGCCGAAAGATACGCAGTATTTT. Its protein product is CASSYSVAGGPKDTQYF.

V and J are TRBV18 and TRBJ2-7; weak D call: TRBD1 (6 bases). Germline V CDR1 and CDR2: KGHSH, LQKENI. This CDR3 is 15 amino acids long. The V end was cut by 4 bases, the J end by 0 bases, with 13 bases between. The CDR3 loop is CASSLRQASSYEQYF. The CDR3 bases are TGTGCCAGCTCACTTCGACAGGCGAGCTCCTACGAGCAGTACTTC.

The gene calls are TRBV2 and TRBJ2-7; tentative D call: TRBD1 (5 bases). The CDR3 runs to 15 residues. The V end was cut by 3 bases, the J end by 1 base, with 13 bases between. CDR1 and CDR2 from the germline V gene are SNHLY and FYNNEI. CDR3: CASSEVSRQSYEQYF. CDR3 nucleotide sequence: TGTGCCAGCAGTGAGGTCAGTCGACAGTCCTACGAGCAGTACTTC.

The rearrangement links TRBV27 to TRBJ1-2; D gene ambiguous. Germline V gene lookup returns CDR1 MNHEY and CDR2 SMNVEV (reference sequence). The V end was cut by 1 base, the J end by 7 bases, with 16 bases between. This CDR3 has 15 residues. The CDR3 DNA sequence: TGTGCCAGCAGTTTATGGTACCAGGAGGGCAGTGGCTACACCTTC. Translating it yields CASSLWYQEGSGYTF.

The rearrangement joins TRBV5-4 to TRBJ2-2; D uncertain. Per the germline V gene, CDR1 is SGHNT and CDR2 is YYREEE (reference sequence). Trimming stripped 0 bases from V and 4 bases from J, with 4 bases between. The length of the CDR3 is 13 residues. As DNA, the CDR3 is TGTGCCAGCAGCTTGGTCCCCACCGGGGAGCTGTTTTTT. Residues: CASSLVPTGELFF.

CDR3 amino acids: CASMGVLVGNTEAFF. Here the CDR3 DNA reads TGTGCCAGCATGGGGGTTTTGGTAGGGAACACTGAAGCTTTCTTT. The chain uses TRBV2 and TRBJ1-1; perhaps TRBD1 as D (5 bases). The CDR3 is 15 amino acids. Trimming took off 7 bases at V and 1 base at J, with 16 bases between the two ends. CDR1 SNHLY and CDR2 FYNNEI come from the germline V gene.

CDR3 in amino acids: CASSLFGSTDTQYF. CDR3 in DNA: TGTGCCAGCAGCTTGTTTGGAAGCACAGATACGCAGTATTTT. This chain joins TRBV5-6 and TRBJ2-3; no reliable D call. CDR3 length: 14 amino acids. Germline V gives CDR1 SGHDT, CDR2 YYEEEE. Trimming removed 1 base from V and 0 bases from J, with 6 bases in between.

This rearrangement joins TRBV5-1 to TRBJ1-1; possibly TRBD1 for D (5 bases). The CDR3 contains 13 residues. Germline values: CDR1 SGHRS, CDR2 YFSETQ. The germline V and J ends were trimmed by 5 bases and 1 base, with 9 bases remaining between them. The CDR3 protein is CASRAGRNTEAFF. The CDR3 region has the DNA TGCGCCAGCAGAGCAGGGAGGAACACTGAAGCTTTCTTT.

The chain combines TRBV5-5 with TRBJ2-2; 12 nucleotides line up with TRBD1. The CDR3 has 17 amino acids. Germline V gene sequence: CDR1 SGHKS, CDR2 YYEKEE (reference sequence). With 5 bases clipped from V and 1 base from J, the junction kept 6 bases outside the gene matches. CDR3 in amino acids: CASRLGQGAGNTGELFF. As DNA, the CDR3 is TGTGCCAGCAGACTGGGACAGGGGGCCGGGAACACCGGGGAGCTGTTTTTT.

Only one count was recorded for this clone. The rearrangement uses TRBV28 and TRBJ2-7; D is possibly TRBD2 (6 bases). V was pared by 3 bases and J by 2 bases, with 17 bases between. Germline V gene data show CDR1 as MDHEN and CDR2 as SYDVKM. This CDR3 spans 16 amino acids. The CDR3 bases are TGTGCCAGCAGTTTTGGAGCAGGGAGGAAACCCTACGAGCAGTACTTC. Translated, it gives CASSFGAGRKPYEQYF.

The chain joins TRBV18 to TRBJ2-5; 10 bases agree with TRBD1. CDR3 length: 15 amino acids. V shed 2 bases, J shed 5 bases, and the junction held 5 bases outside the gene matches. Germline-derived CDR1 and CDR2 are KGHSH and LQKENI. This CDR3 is CASSPRGQGYETQYF. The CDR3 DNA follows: TGTGCCAGCTCACCAAGGGGACAGGGGTACGAGACCCAGTACTTC.

The DNA of the CDR3 is TGTGCCAGCAGCTTACATGACCCCGGGACGAATTCACCCCTCCACTTT. This codes for CASSLHDPGTNSPLHF. The J gene is TRBJ1-6, the V gene TRBV7-8; D possibly corresponds to TRBD1 (5 bases). The CDR3 length is 16 residues. Looked up from germline, CDR1 is SGHVS and CDR2 is FQNEAQ. Trimming removed 2 bases from V and 7 bases from J, with 15 bases in between.

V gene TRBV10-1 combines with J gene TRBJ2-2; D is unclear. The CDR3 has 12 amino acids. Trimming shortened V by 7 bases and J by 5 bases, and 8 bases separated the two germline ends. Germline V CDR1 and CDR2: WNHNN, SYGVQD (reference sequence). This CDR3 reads CASMSLTGELFF. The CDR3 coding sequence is TGCGCCAGCATGTCATTGACCGGGGAGCTGTTTTTT.

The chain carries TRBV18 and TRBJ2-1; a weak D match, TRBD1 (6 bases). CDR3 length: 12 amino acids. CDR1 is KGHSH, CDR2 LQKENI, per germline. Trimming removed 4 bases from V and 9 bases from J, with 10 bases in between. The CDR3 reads CASSLAGVEQFF. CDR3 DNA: TGTGCCAGCTCACTGGCAGGGGTTGAGCAGTTCTTC. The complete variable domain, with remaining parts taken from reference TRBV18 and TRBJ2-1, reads NAGVMQNPRHLVRRRGQEARLRCSPMKGHSHVYWYRQLPEEGLKFMVYLQKENIIDESGMPKERFSAEFPKEGPSILRIQQVVRGDSAAYFCASSLAGVEQFFGPGTRLTVL.

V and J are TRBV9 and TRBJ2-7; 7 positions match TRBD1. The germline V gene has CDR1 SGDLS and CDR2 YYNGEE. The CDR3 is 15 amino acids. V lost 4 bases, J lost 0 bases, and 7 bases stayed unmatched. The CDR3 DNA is TGTGCCAGCAGCTCCCAGGACAGGAGCTCCTACGAGCAGTACTTC. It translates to CASSSQDRSSYEQYF.

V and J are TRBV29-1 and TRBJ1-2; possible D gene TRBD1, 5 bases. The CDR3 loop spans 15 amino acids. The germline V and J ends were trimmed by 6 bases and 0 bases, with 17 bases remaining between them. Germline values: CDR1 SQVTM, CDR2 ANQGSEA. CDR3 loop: CSVVMGRSANYGYTF. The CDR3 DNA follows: TGCAGCGTAGTGATGGGACGGTCTGCTAACTATGGCTACACCTTC.